Following are 6 T cell receptor beta chains from one sample sequenced in a study of OX40 agonist ivuxolimab in advanced cancers. Assay used: immunoSEQ multiplex PCR; TCRdb lists only in-frame clones, some missing. In the table there are about 48,000 clones, under 85% of which are singletons. Sequenced material: CD4+ or CD8+ T cells sorted from blood, taken in a trial of the OX40 agonist ivuxolimab. These receptors originate from an adult with an advanced solid tumor such as melanoma, head and neck, liver or kidney cancer.

The V and J genes are TRBV4-2 and TRBJ2-7; TRBD1 matches at 9 bases. The CDR3 sequence is 14 residues long. With 5 bases clipped from V and 5 bases from J, the junction kept 7 bases outside the gene matches. The V gene's germline CDR1 is LGHNA and CDR2 YNFKEQ. CDR3 region: CASSGRTGDDEQYF. The CDR3 DNA is TGTGCCAGCAGCGGGAGGACAGGGGACGACGAGCAGTACTTC.

The CDR3 here is CASSLSGEWAEAFF. CDR3 DNA sequence: TGTGCCAGCAGCTTATCCGGGGAGTGGGCTGAAGCTTTCTTT. This chain links TRBV11-2 with TRBJ1-1; no firm D call. The ends were cut back, 2 bases at V and 6 bases at J, with 13 bases in the middle. This CDR3 is built from 14 residues. Per the germline V gene, CDR1 is SGHAT and CDR2 is FQNNGV.

The chain couples TRBV7-2 to TRBJ2-7; either TRBD1 or TRBD2 may supply D (7 bases each). V lost 3 bases and J 4 bases, leaving 13 bases between the germline ends. The germline V gene has CDR1 SGHTA and CDR2 FQGNSA. CDR3 size: 14 residues. The chain's CDR3 is CASSFNRGGYEQYF. The CDR3 coding sequence is TGTGCCAGCAGCTTTAACAGGGGAGGGTACGAGCAGTACTTC. The variable domain in full, completed from reference TRBV7-2 and TRBJ2-7, reads GAGVSQSPSNKVTEKGKDVELRCDPISGHTALYWYRQSLGQGLEFLIYFQGNSAPDKSGLPSDRFSAERTGGSVSTLTIQRTQQEDSAVYLCASSFNRGGYEQYFGPGTRLTVT.

The chain is built from TRBV9 and TRBJ2-1; unclear D gene. The V gene lost 0 bases and the J gene lost 0 bases, with 4 bases spanning the gap. Germline CDR1 is SGDLS and CDR2 is YYNGEE. CDR3 length: 14 residues. CDR3 amino acids: CASSVASSYNEQFF. In nucleotides, the CDR3 is TGTGCCAGCAGCGTAGCTAGCTCCTACAATGAGCAGTTCTTC.

This rearrangement joins TRBV7-2 to TRBJ2-7; 12 nucleotides agree with TRBD2. The J segment lost 5 bases and the V segment lost 4 bases, leaving 3 bases of the junction unmatched. The CDR3 has 14 amino acids. Germline V gene data show CDR1 as SGHTA and CDR2 as FQGNSA. CDR3 in amino acids: CASSSPSGGDEQYF. In nucleotides, the CDR3 is TGTGCCAGCAGCTCACCTAGCGGGGGGGACGAGCAGTACTTC.

The chain has TRBV6-1 and TRBJ1-5, with D unresolved. V lost 5 bases, J lost 7 bases, and 6 bases lay in between. This CDR3 is built from 11 residues. Germline CDR1 is MNHNS and CDR2 is SASEGT. CDR3 loop: CASSYPQPQHF. The CDR3 coding sequence is TGTGCCAGCAGTTACCCACAGCCCCAGCATTTT.